These T cell receptor beta chains were read from a single sample in a study of OX40 agonist ivuxolimab in advanced cancers. The data were produced by immunoSEQ multiplex PCR, yet TCRdb's version contains in-frame clones alone and is incomplete. The top ten clones hold around 0.16% of a sample with about 100,000 clones, 89% of them seen once. The sample here was CD4+ or CD8+ T cells sorted from blood, taken in a trial of the OX40 agonist ivuxolimab. The receptors derive from an adult with an advanced solid tumor such as melanoma, head and neck, liver or kidney cancer. Each CDR3 is given with its conserved first and last residue. A D gene is named only where the DNA matches it firmly. Clone size is shown for a subset of rows, as once, few, many or a class of expanded clone.

D gene | J gene | V gene | CDR3 length | clone size | CDR3 DNA | CDR3 protein
TRBD1 | TRBJ2-7 | TRBV6-1 | 15 | - | TGTGCCAGCAGTCCATCAGTACAGGGGGGCTACGAGCAGTACTTC | CASSPSVQGGYEQYF
- | TRBJ1-1 | TRBV2 | 13 | - | TGTGCCAGCAGCTTAATCCGGGGCACTGAAGCTTTCTTT | CASSLIRGTEAFF
- | TRBJ1-3 | TRBV19 | 13 | - | TGTGCCAGTAGGGTTGTCGCTGGAAACACCATATATTTT | CASRVVAGNTIYF
- | TRBJ1-4 | TRBV6-1 | 15 | - | TGTGCCAGTAGTCCAGGACAGCAATATAATGAAAAACTGTTTTTT | CASSPGQQYNEKLFF
- | TRBJ2-1 | TRBV28 | 17 | - | - | CASSFVGPGPEAPEQFF
- | TRBJ1-5 | TRBV5-6 | 15 | once | TGTGCCAGCAGCGTTTTCTCGACAGTCAATCAGCCCCAGCATTTT | CASSVFSTVNQPQHF
- | TRBJ1-5 | TRBV28 | 13 | - | TGTGCCAGCAGTCAAGACTGGGCCCGGCCCCAGCATTTT | CASSQDWARPQHF
- | TRBJ1-2 | TRBV6-1 | 15 | - | TGTGCCAGCAGCGAAGAAGCAATAGCTAACTATGGCTACACCTTC | CASSEEAIANYGYTF
TRBD1 | TRBJ1-4 | TRBV7-2 | 15 | - | TGTGCCAGCAGCCGACAGGGGGCATCAGGGGAAAAACTGTTTTTT | CASSRQGASGEKLFF
- | TRBJ2-7 | TRBV14 | 15 | - | TGTGCCAGCAGCCAAGAAGGTGGACTTCTCCACGAGCAGTACTTC | CASSQEGGLLHEQYF
- | TRBJ1-2 | TRBV5-1 | 14 | once | TGCGCCAGCAGCTTGGAAGGAGCTAACTATGGCTACACCTTC | CASSLEGANYGYTF
- | TRBJ1-2 | TRBV28 | 14 | - | TGTGCCGGATCCAGGGAGGTTGCTAACTATGGCTACACCTTC | CAGSREVANYGYTF
- | TRBJ2-7 | TRBV18 | 12 | once | TGTGCCAGCTCACAATACTCCTACGAGCAGTACTTC | CASSQYSYEQYF
- | TRBJ1-1 | TRBV7-8 | 14 | - | TGTGCCAGCAGCTCAGGACAGCCGAACACTGAAGCTTTCTTT | CASSSGQPNTEAFF
TRBD2 | TRBJ2-4 | TRBV2 | 15 | - | TGTGCCAGCGAAAGGGGAGGGGTAGCCAAAAACATTCAGTACTTC | CASERGGVAKNIQYF
TRBD1 | TRBJ1-2 | TRBV27 | 15 | - | TGTGCCAGCAGCCCTACCGACAGGGTTTTGAATGGCTACACCTTC | CASSPTDRVLNGYTF